Listed here are 11 T cell receptor beta chains from one sample, sequenced in a study of T-cell reconstitution after alpha-beta-depleted transplantation in children. The TCRbeta library was prepared with unique molecular identifiers. TCRdb analysed the PCR reads with MiXCR anew, one entry per CDR3 protein. The data show roughly 790,000 distinct CDR3 sequences, about 16% seen once. Source: PBMCs, mostly from graft donor cells, taken 360 days after TCRalphabeta/CD19-depleted stem cell transplant. Receptor source: a male patient younger than 18 who had a stem cell transplant for acute lymphoblastic leukemia, so the T cells may come from the graft donor.

This clonotype appeared once. This sequence may be a read error, since a much larger clone differs from it by one base. The rearrangement links TRBV7-9 to TRBJ1-3; no reliable D call. The V gene's germline CDR1 is SEHNR and CDR2 FQNEAQ (reference sequence). The CDR3 extends over 13 amino acids. The DNA for the CDR3 is TGTGCCAGCAGCGTATACTCTGGAAACACCATATTTTTT. It specifies CASSVYSGNTIFF. Full variable domain (remainder filled in from reference TRBV7-9 and TRBJ1-3): DTGVSQNPRHKITKRGQNVTFRCDPISEHNRLYWYRQTLGQGPEFLTYFQNEAQLEKSRLLSDRFSAERPKGSFSTLEIQRTEQGDSAMYLCASSVYSGNTIFFGEGSWLTVV.

This clonotype was counted at least ten times. The J gene is TRBJ2-7, the V gene TRBV10-3; the D is unclear. The ends were cut back, 7 bases at V and 1 base at J, with 11 bases in the middle. CDR1 and CDR2 from the germline V gene are ENHRY and SYGVKD. This CDR3 has 13 residues. The CDR3, as DNA: TGTGCCATCACCTCTGATCAATCCTACGAGCAGTACTTC. It encodes CAITSDQSYEQYF.

The CDR3 bases are TGTGCCAGCAGCTTGGGTCCTAGCGGAAACTACGAGCAGTACTTC. Its translation is CASSLGPSGNYEQYF. V and J are TRBV5-5 and TRBJ2-7; 7 positions agree with TRBD2. Germline CDR1 and CDR2: SGHKS and YYEKEE (reference sequence). The CDR3 contains 15 residues. V shed 0 bases, J shed 3 bases, and the junction held 6 bases outside the gene matches. Full variable domain (rest looked up from reference TRBV5-5 and TRBJ2-7): DAGVTQSPTHLIKTRGQQVTLRCSPISGHKSVSWYQQVLGQGPQFIFQYYEKEERGRGNFPDRFSARQFPNYSSELNVNALLLGDSALYLCASSLGPSGNYEQYFGPGTRLTVT.

This clonotype was seen only a few times. The CDR3 region is CASSQGDNLGGYTF. DNA of the CDR3: TGCGCCAGCAGCCAAGGGGACAATCTGGGTGGCTACACCTTC. The rearrangement links TRBV4-1 to TRBJ1-2, with D perhaps TRBD1 (6 bases). V lost 1 base, J lost 7 bases, and 13 bases lay in between. Per the germline V gene, CDR1 is MGHRA and CDR2 is YSYEKL. The CDR3 is made up of 14 amino acids.

In this sample, this clonotype turned up many times. The gene calls are TRBV14 and TRBJ2-7; D not resolved. The CDR3 has 15 amino acids. Germline values: CDR1 SGHDN, CDR2 FVKESK. V dropped 4 bases and J dropped 1 base, with 14 bases sitting between them. CDR3 DNA sequence: TGTGCCAGCAGCCCGACCCGGGCCTTGTCCTACGAGCAGTACTTC. It encodes CASSPTRALSYEQYF.

This rearrangement joins TRBV5-6 to TRBJ2-7; D is possibly TRBD1 (6 bases). CDR1 is SGHDT and CDR2 is YYEEEE in the germline V gene. With 5 bases removed from V and 5 bases from J, the gap between germline ends came to 20 bases. The CDR3 totals 15 residues. The CDR3 coding sequence is TGTGCCAGCAGGTCAACGACAGGTTTGGGGAACGAGCAGTACTTC. It codes for CASRSTTGLGNEQYF.

The chain joins TRBV14 to TRBJ1-6; D unclear. V dropped 0 bases and J dropped 14 bases, with 11 bases sitting between them. CDR3 size: 13 residues. Germline V gene sequence: CDR1 SGHDN, CDR2 FVKESK. CDR3 region: CASSQDSRWSLHF. The CDR3 DNA reads as TGTGCCAGCAGCCAAGATTCGAGGTGGTCCCTCCACTTT.

This clonotype came up a few times. In nucleotides, the CDR3 is TGTGCCAGCAGCCAGGCGTTTAGCACAGATACGCAGTATTTT. This translates into CASSQAFSTDTQYF. The chain couples TRBV14 to TRBJ2-3; no definite D call. Germline CDR1 is SGHDN and CDR2 is FVKESK. The V end was cut by 3 bases, the J end by 0 bases, with 7 bases between. The CDR3 totals 14 residues.

V is TRBV2 and J is TRBJ2-1; the match to TRBD2 covers 7 bases. This CDR3 comprises 13 residues. Germline values: CDR1 SNHLY, CDR2 FYNNEI. The trim removed 4 bases at V and 3 bases at J, leaving 0 bases unmatched. The CDR3 DNA reads as TGTGCCAGCAGTGGGGGGGGCTACAATGAGCAGTTCTTC. The encoded protein is CASSGGGYNEQFF.

This clonotype was picked up one time. The rearrangement links TRBV5-1 to TRBJ1-1; possibly TRBD1 for D (5 bases). Per germline, CDR1 SGHRS and CDR2 YFSETQ. The CDR3 is 14 residues long. The germline V and J ends were trimmed by 0 bases and 10 bases, with 16 bases remaining between them. The CDR3 nucleotides are TGCGCCAGCAGCTTGGAGATACCGGGACGAGGAGCTTTCTTT. This sequence encodes CASSLEIPGRGAFF.

This clonotype was detected only a few times. The genes are TRBV20-1 and TRBJ2-7, with D perhaps TRBD2 (5 bases). From germline, CDR1 is DFQATT and CDR2 SNEGSKA (reference sequence). The CDR3 extends over 11 amino acids. The V end lost 3 bases, the J end lost 4 bases, and 7 bases lay between the germline ends. The CDR3 sequence is CSASEGYEQYF. The CDR3 DNA sequence: TGCAGTGCTAGTGAGGGTTACGAGCAGTACTTC.